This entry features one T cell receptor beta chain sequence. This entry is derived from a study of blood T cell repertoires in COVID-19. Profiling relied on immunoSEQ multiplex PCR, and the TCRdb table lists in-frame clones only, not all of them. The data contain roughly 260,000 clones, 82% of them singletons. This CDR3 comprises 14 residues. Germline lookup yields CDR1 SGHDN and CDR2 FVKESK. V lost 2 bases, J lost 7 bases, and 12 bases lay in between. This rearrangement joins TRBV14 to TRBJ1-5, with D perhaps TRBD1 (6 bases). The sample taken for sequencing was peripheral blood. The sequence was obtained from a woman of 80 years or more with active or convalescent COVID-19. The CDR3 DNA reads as TGTGCCAGCAGCCAACAGGGGCCGGGACAGCCCCAGCATTTT. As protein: CASSQQGPGQPQHF.